This T cell receptor (beta chain) was captured in a study of sequential checkpoint blockade in melanoma. Some clones are missing from TCRdb's copy, which holds only in-frame ones; the method was immunoSEQ multiplex PCR. This table holds about 4,800 clones, roughly 50% found once. The sample's treatment: randomized to nivolumab then ipilimumab (arm A) or the reverse (arm B). No patient had prior DNA-damaging chemotherapy. Sorted cells were live CD3+CD8+, lacking CD19 and CD56, from PBMCs. Judged by abundance, this clone is medium-sized. V was clipped by 2 bases and J by 4 bases, with 11 bases between them. Germline CDR1 and CDR2: SEHNR and FQNEAQ (reference sequence). The CDR3 spans 14 residues.

The material sequenced was CD8+ T cells sorted from blood (inferred from file names), taken from a patient given nivolumab and ipilimumab in sequence. This TCR was recovered from a human donor with melanoma. This chain joins TRBV7-9 and TRBJ2-5, with D possibly matching TRBD1 (6 bases). CDR3 bases: TGTGCCAGCAGCTTATTTCAGGGGACAGAGACCCAGTACTTC. Amino acid sequence: CASSLFQGTETQYF. Full variable domain (rest looked up from reference TRBV7-9 and TRBJ2-5): DTGVSQNPRHKITKRGQNVTFRCDPISEHNRLYWYRQTLGQGPEFLTYFQNEAQLEKSRLLSDRFSAERPKGSFSTLEIQRTEQGDSAMYLCASSLFQGTETQYFGPGTRLLVL.